The T cell receptor (beta chain) under discussion was sequenced for a study of blood T cell repertoires in COVID-19. Study context: COVID-19 samples, acute and convalescent, were from the United States, Italy and Spain. T cells, B-cell-depleted T cells, or PBMCs provided the cDNA or gDNA that served as material.

Study members were between roughly 18 and 100 years old and lived in approximately 25 US regions. Germline values: CDR1 SGHTA, CDR2 FQGTGA. The germline V and J ends were trimmed by 5 bases and 6 bases, with 7 bases remaining between them. The CDR3 has 11 residues. Data came from immunoSEQ multiplex PCR; TCRdb stores just in-frame clones and leaves some out. Here the sample spans approximately 260,000 clones, roughly 91% being singletons. Material: PBMCs or T cells enriched from blood (not recorded which). The TCR comes from a woman in her sixties or seventies who had recovered from COVID-19. The V and J genes are TRBV7-3 and TRBJ1-1; maybe TRBD1 (5 bases). The CDR3 DNA is TGTGCCAGCAGCACGGGGGCTGAAGCTTTCTTT. Protein sequence: CASSTGAEAFF.